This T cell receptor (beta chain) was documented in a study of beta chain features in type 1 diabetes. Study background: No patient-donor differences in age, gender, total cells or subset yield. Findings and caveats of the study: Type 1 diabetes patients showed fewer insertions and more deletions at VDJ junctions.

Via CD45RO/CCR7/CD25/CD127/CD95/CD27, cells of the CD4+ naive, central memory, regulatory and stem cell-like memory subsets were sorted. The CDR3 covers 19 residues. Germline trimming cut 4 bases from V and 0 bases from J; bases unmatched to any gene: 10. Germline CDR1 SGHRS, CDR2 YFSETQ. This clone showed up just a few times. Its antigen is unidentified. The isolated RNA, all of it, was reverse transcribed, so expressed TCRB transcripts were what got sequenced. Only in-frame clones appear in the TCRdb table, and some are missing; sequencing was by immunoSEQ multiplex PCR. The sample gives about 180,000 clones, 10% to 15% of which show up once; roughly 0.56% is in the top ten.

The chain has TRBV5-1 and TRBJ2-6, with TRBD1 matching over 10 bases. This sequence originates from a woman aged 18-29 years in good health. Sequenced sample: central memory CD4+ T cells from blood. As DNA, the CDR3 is TGCGCCAGCAGCCCCGGGACAGGGGCTTCTTACTCTGGGGCCAACGTCCTGACTTTC. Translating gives CASSPGTGASYSGANVLTF.